One and the same sample provided the 11 T cell receptor beta chains below, sequenced in a study of cytomegalovirus exposure and HLA in healthy donors. It was with 60 Vbeta and 13 Jbeta primers that the PCR ran. Here immunoSEQ multiplex PCR was the method, and the copy in TCRdb shows in-frame clones only, minus some. The table shows roughly 190,000 clones, with about four fifths occurring only once. Sequencing used PBMCs. The source of these receptors is a woman between 45 and 60 years old in good health and CMV-seronegative.

The rearrangement joins TRBV7-8 to TRBJ1-3; D unresolved. V was pared by 2 bases and J by 2 bases, with 13 bases between. The V gene's germline CDR1 is SGHVS and CDR2 FQNEAQ. This CDR3 region has 16 residues. CDR3 nucleotides: TGTGCCAGCAGCTTAAGGGAGGGTAGACCTGGAAACACCATATATTTT. It translates to CASSLREGRPGNTIYF.

This chain links TRBV2 with TRBJ1-2; 8 bases align to TRBD1. The germline V gene encodes CDR1 SNHLY and CDR2 FYNNEI. Trimming cost V 10 bases and J 1 base; bases outside gene matches: 11. The CDR3 has 15 amino acids. The DNA for the CDR3 is TGTGCCACCCCGGGACAGGCGCCGATTAACTATGGCTACACCTTC. It specifies CATPGQAPINYGYTF.

A few counts support this clone. The CDR3 DNA is TGTGCCTGGAGTGGAGGCGGCCCGGATAATGAGCAGTTCTTC. Protein product: CAWSGGGPDNEQFF. The chain is built from TRBV30 and TRBJ2-1, with no clear D. CDR3 size: 14 residues. Germline V gene lookup returns CDR1 GTSNPN and CDR2 SVGIG (reference sequence). Trimming removed 1 base at V and 7 bases at J, with 14 bases between.

This clone has only a few counts. The chain uses TRBV7-9 and TRBJ1-2; 10 nucleotides line up with TRBD1. From germline, CDR1 is SEHNR and CDR2 FQNEAQ (reference sequence). V dropped 5 bases and J dropped 5; count of bases not matched to a gene: 8. The CDR3 extends over 15 amino acids. Written as DNA, the CDR3 is TGTGCCAGCAGCCCCGACAGGGGGCAGGTGTATGGCTACACCTTC. Amino acids: CASSPDRGQVYGYTF.

This clone was counted a single time. The chain recombines TRBV28 with TRBJ2-4; 8 nucleotides align to TRBD2. The junction had 12 bases not matched to a gene; V was cut back by 6 bases and J by 2 bases. Germline assignment: CDR1 MDHEN and CDR2 SYDVKM. CDR3 length equals 17 residues. The CDR3 protein is CASSSQRERWTKNIQYF. The CDR3 DNA sequence: TGTGCCAGCAGCTCCCAGCGGGAGAGATGGACCAAAAACATTCAGTACTTC.

The table lists this clone with a few counts. This chain connects TRBV7-9 to TRBJ2-1; the D is unclear. Germline loops: CDR1 SEHNR, CDR2 FQNEAQ (reference sequence). The ends were cut back, 1 base at V and 6 bases at J, with 10 bases in the middle. This CDR3 spans 14 amino acids. Written as DNA, the CDR3 is TGTGCCAGCAGCTTAGGGAGTCCCCCCAATGAGCAGTTCTTC. Residues: CASSLGSPPNEQFF.

This sequence joins TRBV19 and TRBJ1-2; perhaps TRBD1 as D (6 bases). Per the germline V gene, CDR1 is LNHDA and CDR2 is SQIVND (reference sequence). This CDR3 spans 14 amino acids. The germline V and J ends were trimmed by 6 bases and 8 bases, with 19 bases remaining between them. For the CDR3, the DNA is TGTGCCAGTAGCCCACGGGGGGCCTCGAGGGGCTACACCTTC. Encoded protein: CASSPRGASRGYTF.

This chain connects TRBV6-6 to TRBJ1-5, with D hard to call. In germline, CDR1 is MNHNY, CDR2 SVGAGI (reference sequence). The ends were cut back, 2 bases at V and 3 bases at J, with 8 bases in the middle. CDR3 length equals 14 residues. The CDR3 region has the DNA TGTGCCAGCAGTTACGGGCAATTCAATCAGCCCCAGCATTTT. Residues: CASSYGQFNQPQHF.

The V gene is TRBV11-2, the J gene TRBJ2-3, with 12 bases that match TRBD2. The CDR3 is 17 amino acids. Germline V gives CDR1 SGHAT, CDR2 FQNNGV. The V gene end was trimmed by 0 bases and the J gene end by 4 bases; junction bases not matched to a gene: 5. CDR3 region: CASSLEWTSGTADTQYF. The CDR3 nucleotides are TGTGCCAGCAGCTTAGAGTGGACTAGCGGGACGGCAGATACGCAGTATTTT. The full variable domain, in which reference TRBV11-2 and TRBJ2-3 provide the parts outside the CDR3, is EAGVAQSPRYKIIEKRQSVAFWCNPISGHATLYWYQQILGQGPKLLIQFQNNGVVDDSQLPKDRFSAERLKGVDSTLKIQPAKLEDSAVYLCASSLEWTSGTADTQYFGPGTRLTVL.

The chain links TRBV19 to TRBJ1-1, with D unresolved. This CDR3 is built from 13 residues. V was clipped by 4 bases and J by 1 base, with 7 bases between them. CDR1 and CDR2 from the germline V gene are LNHDA and SQIVND (reference sequence). The CDR3 nucleotides read TGTGCCAGTAGTAGAGCGACGAACACTGAAGCTTTCTTT. This codes for CASSRATNTEAFF.

The V call is TRBV18, the J call TRBJ1-2, with 7 bases identical to TRBD1. The CDR3 runs 14 residues. Trimming removed 4 bases from V and 0 bases from J; junction bases left unmatched: 2. Looked up from germline, CDR1 is KGHSH and CDR2 is LQKENI. The chain's CDR3 is CASSRDSPNYGYTF. CDR3 bases: TGTGCCAGCTCACGGGACAGCCCTAACTATGGCTACACCTTC.